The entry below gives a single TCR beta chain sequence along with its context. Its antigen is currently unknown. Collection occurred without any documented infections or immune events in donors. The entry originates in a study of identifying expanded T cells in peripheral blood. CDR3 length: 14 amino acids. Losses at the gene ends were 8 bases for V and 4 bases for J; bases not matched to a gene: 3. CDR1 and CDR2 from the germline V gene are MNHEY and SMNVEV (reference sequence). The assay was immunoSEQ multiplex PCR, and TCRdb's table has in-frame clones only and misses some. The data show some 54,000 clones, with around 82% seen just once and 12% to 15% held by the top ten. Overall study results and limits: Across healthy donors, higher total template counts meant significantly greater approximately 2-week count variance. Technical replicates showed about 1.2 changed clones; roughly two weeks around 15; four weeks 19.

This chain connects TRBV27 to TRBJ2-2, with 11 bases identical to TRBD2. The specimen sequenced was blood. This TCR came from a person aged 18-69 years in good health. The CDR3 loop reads CASRLAGSTGELFF. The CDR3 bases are TGTGCCAGCCGACTAGCGGGATCCACCGGGGAGCTGTTTTTT.